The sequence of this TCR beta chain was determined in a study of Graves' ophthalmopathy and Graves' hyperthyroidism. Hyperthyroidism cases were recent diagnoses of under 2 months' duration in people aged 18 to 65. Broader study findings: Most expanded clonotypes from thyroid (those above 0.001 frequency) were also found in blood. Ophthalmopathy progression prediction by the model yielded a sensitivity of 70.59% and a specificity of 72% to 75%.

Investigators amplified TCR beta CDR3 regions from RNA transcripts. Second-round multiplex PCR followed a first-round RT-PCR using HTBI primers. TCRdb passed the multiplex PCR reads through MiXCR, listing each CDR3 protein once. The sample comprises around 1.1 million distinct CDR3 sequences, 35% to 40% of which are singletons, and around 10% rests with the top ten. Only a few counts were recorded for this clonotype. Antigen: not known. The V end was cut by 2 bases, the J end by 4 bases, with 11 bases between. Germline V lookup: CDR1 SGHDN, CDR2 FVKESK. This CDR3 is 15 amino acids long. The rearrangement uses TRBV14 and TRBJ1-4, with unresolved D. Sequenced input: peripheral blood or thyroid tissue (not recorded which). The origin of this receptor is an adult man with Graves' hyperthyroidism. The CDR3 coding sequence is TGTGCCAGCAGCCAATCTGTACCGCGTAATGAAAAACTGTTTTTT. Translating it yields CASSQSVPRNEKLFF.